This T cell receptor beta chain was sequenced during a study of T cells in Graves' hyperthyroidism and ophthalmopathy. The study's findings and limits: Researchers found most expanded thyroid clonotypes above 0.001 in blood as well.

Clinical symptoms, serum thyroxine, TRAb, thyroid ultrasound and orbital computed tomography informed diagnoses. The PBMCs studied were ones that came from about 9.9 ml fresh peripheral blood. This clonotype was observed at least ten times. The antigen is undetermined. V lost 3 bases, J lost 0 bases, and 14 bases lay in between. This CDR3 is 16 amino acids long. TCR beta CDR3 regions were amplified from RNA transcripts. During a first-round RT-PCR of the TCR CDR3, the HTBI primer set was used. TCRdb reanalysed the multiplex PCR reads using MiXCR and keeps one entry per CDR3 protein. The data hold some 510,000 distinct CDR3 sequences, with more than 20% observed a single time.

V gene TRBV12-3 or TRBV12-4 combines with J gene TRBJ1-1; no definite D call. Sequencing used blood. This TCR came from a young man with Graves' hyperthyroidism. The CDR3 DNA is TGTGCCAGCAGTTTCGGGGAGAAGCGCATGAACACTGAAGCTTTCTTT. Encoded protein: CASSFGEKRMNTEAFF.